This T cell receptor beta chain is from a study of T cells after yellow fever vaccination. Whole-study results and caveats: Abundant clonotypes (contaminants from the bulk population) could be present in FACS-sorted repertoires. Weaker, the secondary response peaked sooner, at day 5 versus 15.

Using its own MiXCR run on the 5' RACE reads, TCRdb lists one record per CDR3 protein. The sample holds fewer than 150,000 distinct CDR3 sequences, 7.2% seen once. Concerning this clonotype itself: The antigen is undetermined.

CDR1 SEHNR and CDR2 FQNEAQ come from the germline V gene (reference sequence). The CDR3 is 15 residues long. The J segment lost 6 bases and the V segment lost 2 bases, leaving 7 bases of the junction unmatched. The source material was CD4+ T cells sorted from PBMCs, sampled roughly 46 days after the first yellow fever vaccination. This sequence was found in a man aged 18 to 29 who received the YFV17D yellow fever vaccine. The chain uses TRBV7-9 and TRBJ2-5; 9 bases agree with TRBD1. The CDR3 sequence is CASSLRGQGIQTQYF. The CDR3 coding sequence is TGTGCCAGCAGCTTACGGGGACAGGGCATACAGACCCAGTACTTC.